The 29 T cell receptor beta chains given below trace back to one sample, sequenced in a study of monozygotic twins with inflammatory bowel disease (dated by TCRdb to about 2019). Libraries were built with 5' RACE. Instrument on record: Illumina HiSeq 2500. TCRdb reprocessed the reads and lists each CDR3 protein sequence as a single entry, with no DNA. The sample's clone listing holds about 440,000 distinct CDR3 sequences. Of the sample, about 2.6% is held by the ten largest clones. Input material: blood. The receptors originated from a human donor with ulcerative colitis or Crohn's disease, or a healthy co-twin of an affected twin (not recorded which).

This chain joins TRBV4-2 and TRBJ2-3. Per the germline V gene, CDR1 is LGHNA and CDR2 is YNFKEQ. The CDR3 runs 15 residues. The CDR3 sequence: CASSQVTGYGDTQYF.

The CDR3 is CSVELPRYGYTF. The chain carries TRBV29-1 and TRBJ1-2. Germline values: CDR1 SQVTM, CDR2 ANQGSEA. This CDR3 spans 12 amino acids.

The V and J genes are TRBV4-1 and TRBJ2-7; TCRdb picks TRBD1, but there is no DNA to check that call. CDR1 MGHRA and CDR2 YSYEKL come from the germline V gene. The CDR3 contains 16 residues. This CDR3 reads CASSPGGVTFSYEQYF.

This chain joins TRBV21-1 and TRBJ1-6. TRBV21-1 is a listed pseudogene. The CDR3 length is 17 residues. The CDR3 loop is CASSKGRVKGQNSPLHF.

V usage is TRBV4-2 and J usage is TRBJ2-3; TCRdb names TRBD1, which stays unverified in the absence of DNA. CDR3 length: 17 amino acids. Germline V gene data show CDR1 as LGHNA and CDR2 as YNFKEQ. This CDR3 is CASSQGVRGVITDTQYF.

The CDR3 loop reads CASSQVSGAPYEQYF. V gene TRBV3-1 combines with J gene TRBJ2-7; without DNA, the TCRdb call of TRBD2 cannot be checked. Germline loops: CDR1 LGHDT, CDR2 YNNKEL (reference sequence). The CDR3 extends over 15 amino acids.

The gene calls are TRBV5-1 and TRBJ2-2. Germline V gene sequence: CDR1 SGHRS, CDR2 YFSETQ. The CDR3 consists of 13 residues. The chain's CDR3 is CASSLDPTGELFF.

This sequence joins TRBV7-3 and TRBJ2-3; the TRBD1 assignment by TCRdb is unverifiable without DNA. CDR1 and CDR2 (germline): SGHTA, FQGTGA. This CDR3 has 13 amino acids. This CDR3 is CASRRQDTDTQYF.

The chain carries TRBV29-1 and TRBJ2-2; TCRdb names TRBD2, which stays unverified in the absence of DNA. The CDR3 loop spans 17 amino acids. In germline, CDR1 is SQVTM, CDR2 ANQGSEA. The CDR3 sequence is CSVGAPSGGVNTGELFF.

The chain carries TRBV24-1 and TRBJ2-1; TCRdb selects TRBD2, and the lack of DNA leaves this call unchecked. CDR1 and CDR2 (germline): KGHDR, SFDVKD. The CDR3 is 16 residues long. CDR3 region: CATSDFLAGGYNEQFF.

The CDR3 reads CASSPRGSGLDWNTIYF. The chain carries TRBV25-1 and TRBJ1-3; as DNA is missing, the TRBD1 call by TCRdb cannot be tested. This CDR3 has 17 residues. Germline values: CDR1 MGHDK, CDR2 SYGVNS. The full variable domain, with the rest looked up from reference TRBV25-1 and TRBJ1-3, is EADIYQTPRYLVIGTGKKITLECSQTMGHDKMYWYQQDPGMELHLIHYSYGVNSTEKGDLSSESTVSRIRTEHFPLTLESARPSHTSQYLCASSPRGSGLDWNTIYFGEGSWLTVV.

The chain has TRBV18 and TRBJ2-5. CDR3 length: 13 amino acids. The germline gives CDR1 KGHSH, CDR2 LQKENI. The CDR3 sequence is CASSRVGWETQYF.

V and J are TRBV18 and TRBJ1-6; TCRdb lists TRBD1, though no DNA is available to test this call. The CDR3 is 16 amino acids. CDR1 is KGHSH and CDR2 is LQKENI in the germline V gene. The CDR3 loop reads CASSPSAGPYNSPLHF.

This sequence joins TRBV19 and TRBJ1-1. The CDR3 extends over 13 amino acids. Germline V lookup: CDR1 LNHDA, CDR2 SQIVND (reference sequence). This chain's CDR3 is CASNERLNTEAFF.

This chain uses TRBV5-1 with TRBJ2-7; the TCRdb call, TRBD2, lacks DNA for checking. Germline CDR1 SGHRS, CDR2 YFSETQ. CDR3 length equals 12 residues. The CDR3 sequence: CASGDLFDEQYF.

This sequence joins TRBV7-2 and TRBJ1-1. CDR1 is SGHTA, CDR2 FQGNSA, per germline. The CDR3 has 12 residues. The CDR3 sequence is CASINENTEAFF.

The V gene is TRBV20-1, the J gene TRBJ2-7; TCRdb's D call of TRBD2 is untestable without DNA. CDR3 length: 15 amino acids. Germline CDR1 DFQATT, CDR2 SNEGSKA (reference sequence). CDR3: CSAPGLAGVGREQYF.

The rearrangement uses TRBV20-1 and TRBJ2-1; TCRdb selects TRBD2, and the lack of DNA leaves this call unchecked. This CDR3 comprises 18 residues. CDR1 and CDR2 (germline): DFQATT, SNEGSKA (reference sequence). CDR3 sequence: CSARDRTSGRAGDNEQFF.

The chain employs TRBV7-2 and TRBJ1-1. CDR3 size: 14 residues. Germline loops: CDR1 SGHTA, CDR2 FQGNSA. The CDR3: CASSLAYIGTEAFF.

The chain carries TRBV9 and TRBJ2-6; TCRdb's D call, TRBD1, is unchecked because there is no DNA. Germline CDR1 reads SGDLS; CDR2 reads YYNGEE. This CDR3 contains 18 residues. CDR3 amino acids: CASSPKTGRTTGANVLTF.

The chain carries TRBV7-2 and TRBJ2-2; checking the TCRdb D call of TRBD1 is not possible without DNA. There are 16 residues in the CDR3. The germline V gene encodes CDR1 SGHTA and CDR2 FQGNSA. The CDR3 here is CASSYRQITNTGELFF.

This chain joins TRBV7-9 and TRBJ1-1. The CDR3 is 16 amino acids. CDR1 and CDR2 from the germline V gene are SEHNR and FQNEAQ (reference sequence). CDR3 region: CASSSEFVGSHTEAFF.

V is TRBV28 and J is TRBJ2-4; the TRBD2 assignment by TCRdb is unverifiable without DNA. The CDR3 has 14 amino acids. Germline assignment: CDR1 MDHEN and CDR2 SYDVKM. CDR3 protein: CASSFPPTADIQYF.

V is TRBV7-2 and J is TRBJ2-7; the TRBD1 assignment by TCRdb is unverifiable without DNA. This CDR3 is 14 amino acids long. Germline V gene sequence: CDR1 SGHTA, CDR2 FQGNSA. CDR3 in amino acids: CASSPPPGAAEQYF.

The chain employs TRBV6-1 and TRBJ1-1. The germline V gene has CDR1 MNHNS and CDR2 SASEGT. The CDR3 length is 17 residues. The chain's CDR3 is CASSERGGEGRTTEAFF.

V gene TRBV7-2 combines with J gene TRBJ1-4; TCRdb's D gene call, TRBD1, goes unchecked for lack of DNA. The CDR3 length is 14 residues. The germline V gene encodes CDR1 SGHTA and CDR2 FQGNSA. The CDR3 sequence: CASSLRGSSEKLFF.

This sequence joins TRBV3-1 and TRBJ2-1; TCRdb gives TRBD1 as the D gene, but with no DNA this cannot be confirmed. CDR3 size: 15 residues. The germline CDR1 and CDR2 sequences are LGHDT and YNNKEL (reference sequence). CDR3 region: CASSYEGGALNEQFF.

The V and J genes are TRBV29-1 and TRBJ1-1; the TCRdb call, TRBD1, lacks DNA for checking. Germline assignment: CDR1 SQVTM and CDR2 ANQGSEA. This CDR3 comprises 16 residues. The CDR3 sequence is CSVEVGTGRYATEAFF.

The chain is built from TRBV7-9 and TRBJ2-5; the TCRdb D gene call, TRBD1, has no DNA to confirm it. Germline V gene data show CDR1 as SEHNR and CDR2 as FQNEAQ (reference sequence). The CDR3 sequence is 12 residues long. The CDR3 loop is CASGASQETQYF.